What follows are 32 T cell receptor beta chains derived from one specimen sequenced in a study of T cell responses to AZD1222 COVID-19 vaccine (dated by TCRdb to about 2021). Libraries were built with the immunoSEQ multiplex PCR assay. TCRdb took this table from immuneACCESS and kept in-frame rearrangements with V and J called. Such tables lack part of the clones; where checked against another copy, unresolved V genes explain under half of the gap, and the rest is unexplained. Within this sample are 55,000 to 90,000 clones, with roughly four fifths of them counted one time only. The biggest ten clones account for around 5% of the sample. Read against the paper, the sample's time point label means: baseline before first vaccination. The source material was peripheral blood, sampled on day 0 of AZD1222 vaccination. Receptors were obtained from an adult in good health.

The chain is built from TRBV7-6 and TRBJ2-3; 9 nucleotides agree with TRBD1. The junction had 14 bases not matched to a gene; V was cut back by 5 bases and J by 2 bases. The length of the CDR3 is 18 residues. The germline gives CDR1 SGHVS, CDR2 FNYEAQ. The CDR3 DNA is TGTGCCAGCAGCGCGTACAGGACAGGGGAGATTTACACAGATACGCAGTATTTT. This encodes CASSAYRTGEIYTDTQYF.

The CDR3 coding sequence is TGTGCCAGCAGTTACTCCCGCGCAAGGGACCAAGCTTTCTTT. Residues: CASSYSRARDQAFF. The chain combines TRBV6-2 or TRBV6-3 with TRBJ1-1, with D perhaps matching TRBD1 (5 bases). The CDR3 is 14 amino acids. Trimming shortened V by 0 bases and J by 9 bases, and 14 bases separated the two germline ends. CDR1 is MNHEY and CDR2 is SVGEGT in the germline V gene.

The gene calls are TRBV6-5 and TRBJ1-6, with TRBD1 as a possible D gene (6 bases). The V gene lost 11 bases and the J gene lost 7 bases, with 15 bases spanning the gap. Germline CDR1 and CDR2: MNHEY and SVGAGI. The CDR3 runs to 13 residues. Here the CDR3 reads CAGSGTTNSPLHF. The CDR3 DNA reads as TGTGCCGGATCCGGGACAACCAATTCACCCCTCCACTTT.

V gene TRBV5-5 combines with J gene TRBJ1-6; D not certain. Trimming removed 1 base at V and 8 bases at J, with 10 bases between. CDR3 length equals 14 residues. In germline, CDR1 is SGHKS, CDR2 YYEKEE (reference sequence). CDR3 amino acids: CASSLRPSDSPLHF. In DNA form, the CDR3 reads TGTGCCAGCAGCTTGAGGCCGTCAGATTCACCCCTCCACTTT.

This clone was counted once. The rearrangement links TRBV7-9 to TRBJ1-5; no clear D gene. Trimming removed 1 base at V and 8 bases at J, with 12 bases between. This CDR3 region has 14 residues. Germline assignment: CDR1 SEHNR and CDR2 FQNEAQ (reference sequence). CDR3 sequence reads: CASSLGAVSEPQHF. The CDR3, as DNA: TGTGCCAGCAGCTTAGGGGCAGTTAGCGAGCCCCAGCATTTT.

This clone was counted only a few times. The chain recombines TRBV6-5 with TRBJ2-1; 12 nucleotides align to TRBD2. The V segment lost 6 bases and the J segment 5 bases; nucleotides outside the gene matches: 2. Germline CDR1 MNHEY, CDR2 SVGAGI. This CDR3 spans 14 amino acids. The CDR3 protein is CASSRLAGDNEQFF. The CDR3 coding sequence is TGTGCCAGCAGCCGACTAGCGGGGGACAATGAGCAGTTCTTC.

This chain links TRBV9 with TRBJ1-2; TRBD1 is a possible D gene (6 bases). V was shortened by 4 bases and J by 4 bases, with 17 bases between the two germline ends. Germline V CDR1 and CDR2: SGDLS, YYNGEE. The length of the CDR3 is 15 residues. The DNA for the CDR3 is TGTGCCAGCAGCCCCCGGGGGCGCCTGGGCTATGGCTACACCTTC. Its translation: CASSPRGRLGYGYTF.

The chain combines TRBV27 with TRBJ2-2; perhaps TRBD2 as D (6 bases). The CDR3 sequence is 16 residues long. With 3 bases removed from V and 5 bases from J, the gap between germline ends came to 16 bases. The germline CDR1 and CDR2 sequences are MNHEY and SMNVEV (reference sequence). CDR3 sequence: CASSFSVGAGTGELFF. Here the CDR3 DNA reads TGTGCCAGCAGTTTTTCGGTGGGCGCGGGGACCGGGGAGCTGTTTTTT.

This clone was recorded once. The chain has TRBV7-3 and TRBJ2-3; weak D call: TRBD2 (6 bases). There are 16 residues in the CDR3. CDR1 is SGHTA and CDR2 is FQGTGA in the germline V gene. The germline V and J ends were trimmed by 5 bases and 5 bases, with 20 bases remaining between them. The CDR3 DNA is TGTGCCAGCAGCCTCCGGGGTAGCGGCGCCAGAGATACGCAGTATTTT. Translated, it gives CASSLRGSGARDTQYF.

This chain joins TRBV12-3 or TRBV12-4 and TRBJ2-1, with 9 bases matching TRBD1. V lost 6 bases, J lost 6 bases, and 3 bases stayed unmatched. This CDR3 is built from 13 residues. CDR3 sequence (DNA): TGTGCCAGCAGCACGGACAGGGGCAATGAGCAGTTCTTC. Translated: CASSTDRGNEQFF.

Only one count was recorded for this clone. The gene calls are TRBV5-1 and TRBJ1-4; perhaps TRBD1 as D (5 bases). This CDR3 comprises 13 residues. Germline CDR1 and CDR2: SGHRS and YFSETQ. Deletions cut 10 bases from V and 5 bases from J, with 15 bases between. The CDR3 spells CALRGGRNEKLFF. CDR3 DNA sequence: TGCGCCCTTCGGGGGGGAAGGAATGAAAAACTGTTTTTT. Complete variable domain (other parts from reference TRBV5-1 and TRBJ1-4): KAGVTQTPRYLIKTRGQQVTLSCSPISGHRSVSWYQQTPGQGLQFLFEYFSETQRNKGNFPGRFSGRQFSNSRSEMNVSTLELGDSALYLCALRGGRNEKLFFGSGTQLSVL.

The gene calls are TRBV29-1 and TRBJ2-5; D is unclear. V was cut by 2 bases and J by 4 bases, with 5 bases left in between. The CDR3 totals 11 residues. CDR1 SQVTM and CDR2 ANQGSEA come from the germline V gene. The CDR3 DNA reads as TGCAGCGTTGAAACTGGAGAGACCCAGTACTTC. Translating it yields CSVETGETQYF.

The chain employs TRBV7-9 and TRBJ2-1; perhaps TRBD1 as D (6 bases). V lost 2 bases and J lost 7, with 18 bases in between. Germline lookup yields CDR1 SEHNR and CDR2 FQNEAQ (reference sequence). This CDR3 comprises 16 residues. Here the CDR3 DNA reads TGTGCCAGCAGCTTACCCTCGGGACAAATCTGGAATGAGCAGTTCTTC. The encoded protein is CASSLPSGQIWNEQFF.

This chain joins TRBV3-1 (or the pseudogene TRBV3-2) and TRBJ1-1; D ambiguous. Germline loops: CDR1 LGHDT, CDR2 YNNKEL (reference sequence). Deletions cut 1 base from V and 8 bases from J, with 11 bases between. The CDR3 loop spans 13 amino acids. The CDR3 loop is CASSQASALEAFF. The CDR3 nucleotides read TGTGCCAGCAGCCAAGCGTCAGCCCTAGAAGCTTTCTTT.

The V call is TRBV30, the J call TRBJ2-7; D gene ambiguous. Trimming shortened V by 0 bases and J by 3 bases, and 3 bases separated the two germline ends. Germline CDR1 is GTSNPN and CDR2 is SVGIG (reference sequence). There are 11 residues in the CDR3. The CDR3 nucleotides are TGTGCCTGGAGTGTAGGCTACGAGCAGTACTTC. Residues: CAWSVGYEQYF.

V usage is TRBV10-1 and J usage is TRBJ1-5, with D maybe TRBD1 (6 bases). V lost 6 bases to trimming and J lost 10 bases, with 28 bases between them. CDR1 and CDR2 (germline): WNHNN, SYGVQD (reference sequence). This CDR3 is built from 17 residues. This CDR3 reads CASSNRENRDSGVPQHF. DNA for the CDR3: TGCGCCAGCAGCAACAGAGAAAACAGGGACTCCGGGGTCCCCCAGCATTTT.

The CDR3 protein is CASSLGGLVDYEAFF. The DNA for the CDR3 is TGTGCCAGCAGTTTGGGGGGACTGGTTGACTATGAAGCTTTCTTT. This chain joins TRBV7-9 and TRBJ1-1; D perhaps matches TRBD1 (5 bases). The germline CDR1 and CDR2 sequences are SEHNR and FQNEAQ (reference sequence). The V end was cut by 6 bases, the J end by 7 bases, with 21 bases between. The CDR3 totals 15 residues.

This chain uses TRBV11-2 with TRBJ1-6; D gene ambiguous. The CDR3 contains 18 residues. The germline V gene has CDR1 SGHAT and CDR2 FQNNGV. Between the trimmed V and J ends, which lost 2 bases and 2 bases, there was a span of 16 bases. The CDR3, as DNA: TGTGCCAGCAGCTTAATCCCCGCTGGGGAGGCCTATAATTCACCCCTCCACTTT. The encoded protein is CASSLIPAGEAYNSPLHF.

The rearrangement joins TRBV29-1 to TRBJ1-1; D might be TRBD1 (6 bases). Germline lookup yields CDR1 SQVTM and CDR2 ANQGSEA. Trimming stripped 2 bases from V and 3 bases from J, with 13 bases between. The CDR3 is 14 residues long. The CDR3, as DNA: TGCAGCGTTGAACTGGGCAGGGGTGACACTGAAGCTTTCTTT. Amino acid sequence: CSVELGRGDTEAFF. Looking up the rest from reference TRBV29-1 and TRBJ1-1 gives the full variable domain: SAVISQKPSRDICQRGTSLTIQCQVDSQVTMMFWYRQQPGQSLTLIATANQGSEATYESGFVIDKFPISRPNLTFSTLTVSNMSPEDSSIYLCSVELGRGDTEAFFGQGTRLTVV.

The genes are TRBV6-5 and TRBJ1-1; D gene ambiguous. CDR1 is MNHEY and CDR2 is SVGAGI in the germline V gene. Trimming took off 0 bases at V and 3 bases at J, with 11 bases between the two ends. CDR3 size: 15 residues. As DNA, the CDR3 is TGTGCCAGCAGTTACTCGCCGGACGGAGACACTGAAGCTTTCTTT. This gives the protein CASSYSPDGDTEAFF.

V gene TRBV6-2 or TRBV6-3 combines with J gene TRBJ2-7; 10 bases are a match to TRBD2. After removal of 4 bases from V and 4 bases from J, the junction contained 10 bases not matched to a gene. Germline lookup yields CDR1 MNHEY and CDR2 SVGEGT. The CDR3 extends over 16 amino acids. CDR3 bases: TGTGCCAGCAGTTTTTCCCGGACTAGCGGCCTATACGAGCAGTACTTC. As protein: CASSFSRTSGLYEQYF.

The genes are TRBV9 and TRBJ1-3; D unclear. Germline values: CDR1 SGDLS, CDR2 YYNGEE. Trimming removed 1 base at V and 2 bases at J, with 4 bases between. This CDR3 region has 13 residues. The CDR3 is CASSVWAGNTIYF. The CDR3 nucleotides read TGTGCCAGCAGCGTATGGGCTGGAAACACCATATATTTT.

The chain employs TRBV28 and TRBJ1-3; D not resolved. Looked up from germline, CDR1 is MDHEN and CDR2 is SYDVKM. Between the trimmed V and J ends, which lost 8 bases and 4 bases, there was a span of 18 bases. This CDR3 region has 15 residues. The CDR3 sequence is CASARSVGVGNTIYF. The CDR3 DNA reads TGTGCCAGCGCACGCTCCGTCGGGGTCGGAAACACCATATATTTT.

The chain uses TRBV4-1 and TRBJ2-7; 8 bases are a match to TRBD2. After removal of 8 bases from V and 7 bases from J, the junction contained 10 bases not matched to a gene. The CDR3 is 13 amino acids. From germline, CDR1 is MGHRA and CDR2 YSYEKL. The CDR3 nucleotides read TGCGCCAGCGGACGAGCGGGGGCCGAGGAGCAGTACTTC. This translates into CASGRAGAEEQYF.

The CDR3 protein is CASGKTGSNEQFF. As DNA, the CDR3 is TGTGCTAGTGGCAAAACAGGGAGCAATGAGCAGTTCTTC. V usage is TRBV12-5 and J usage is TRBJ2-1; the D gene is possibly TRBD1 (6 bases). From germline, CDR1 is LGHNT and CDR2 FRNRAP. This CDR3 comprises 13 residues. Trimming took off 6 bases at V and 6 bases at J, with 12 bases between the two ends.

The V call is TRBV19, the J call TRBJ2-7; no firm D call. V shed 3 bases and J shed 5 bases, with 11 bases lying between them. Per germline, CDR1 LNHDA and CDR2 SQIVND (reference sequence). The length of the CDR3 is 13 residues. The CDR3 here is CASSILDGNEQYF. The CDR3, as DNA: TGTGCCAGTAGTATTTTGGATGGCAACGAGCAGTACTTC.

Comments on this clone: An end of the junction differs from the germline gene, which may be a read error. The chain is built from TRBV5-1 and TRBJ2-3; D unclear. The CDR3 is 13 amino acids. In germline, CDR1 is SGHRS, CDR2 YFSETQ. CDR3 DNA sequence: TGCGCCAGCAGCTTCAACCGGGTCGATAGGCAGTATTTT. Translated, it gives CASSFNRVDRQYF.

V usage is TRBV19 and J usage is TRBJ1-2, with 9 positions matching TRBD1. This CDR3 has 16 amino acids. CDR1 LNHDA and CDR2 SQIVND come from the germline V gene (reference sequence). Germline trimming cut 4 bases from V and 4 bases from J; bases unmatched to any gene: 10. The CDR3 reads CASSTHGTGRTYGYTF. In DNA form, the CDR3 reads TGTGCCAGTAGTACCCACGGGACAGGGAGAACCTATGGCTACACCTTC. Looking up the rest from reference TRBV19 and TRBJ1-2 gives the full variable domain: DGGITQSPKYLFRKEGQNVTLSCEQNLNHDAMYWYRQDPGQGLRLIYYSQIVNDFQKGDIAEGYSVSREKKESFPLTVTSAQKNPTAFYLCASSTHGTGRTYGYTFGSGTRLTVV.

The J gene is TRBJ1-5, the V gene TRBV7-9; TRBD1 is a possible D gene (5 bases). The germline V gene encodes CDR1 SEHNR and CDR2 FQNEAQ (reference sequence). This CDR3 has 14 residues. Trimming pared 6 bases from V and 6 bases from J, leaving 15 bases between. The DNA for the CDR3 is TGTGCCAGCAGTGGAGGAGGGGCATTTCAGCCCCAGCATTTT. This translates into CASSGGGAFQPQHF.

The V call is TRBV9, the J call TRBJ1-2; perhaps TRBD1 as D (5 bases). The CDR3 is 14 residues long. The germline V gene encodes CDR1 SGDLS and CDR2 YYNGEE. The V end lost 0 bases, the J end lost 8 bases, and 14 bases lay between the germline ends. The CDR3 bases are TGTGCCAGCAGCGTAGTAGCCCAGGGCGACGGCTACACCTTC. Translated, it gives CASSVVAQGDGYTF. Based on the CDR3 plus reference TRBV9 and TRBJ1-2, the full variable domain is DSGVTQTPKHLITATGQRVTLRCSPRSGDLSVYWYQQSLDQGLQFLIQYYNGEERAKGNILERFSAQQFPDLHSELNLSSLELGDSALYFCASSVVAQGDGYTFGSGTRLTVV.

The V call is TRBV19, the J call TRBJ1-1; 9 nucleotides match TRBD1. There are 15 residues in the CDR3. V trimming: 7 bases; J trimming: 1 base; junction bases outside the gene matches: 7. Germline CDR1 is LNHDA and CDR2 is SQIVND (reference sequence). This chain's CDR3 is CASKRQGVWNTEAFF. The CDR3 DNA reads TGTGCCAGTAAGAGACAGGGGGTATGGAACACTGAAGCTTTCTTT.

The J gene is TRBJ1-2, the V gene TRBV30, with a weak D call TRBD1 (6 bases). Deletions cut 1 base from V and 4 bases from J, with 16 bases between. In germline, CDR1 is GTSNPN, CDR2 SVGIG (reference sequence). CDR3 length equals 15 residues. The CDR3 loop reads CAWSARTAVLYGYTF. The CDR3 DNA reads TGTGCCTGGAGTGCCCGGACAGCTGTCCTCTATGGCTACACCTTC.